This T cell receptor (beta chain) comes out of a study of T cells after yellow fever vaccination. Trimming left V 0 bases short and J 0 bases short, with 5 bases between. Per germline, CDR1 MNHEY and CDR2 SVGAGI. This CDR3 is 14 amino acids long. TCRdb re-derived calls from the 5' RACE reads in MiXCR, one entry per CDR3 protein. The table lists around 200,000 distinct CDR3 sequences, approximately 10% of them singletons. The clonotype comes from a man between 18 and 35 years old who received the YFV17D yellow fever vaccine. The material was CD8+ T cells sorted from PBMCs, obtained 15 days after the yellow fever booster vaccination. The rearrangement uses TRBV6-5 and TRBJ1-2; unclear D gene. CDR3 coding DNA: TGTGCCAGCAGTTACTCGGCCGCTAACTATGGCTACACCTTC. It yields the protein CASSYSAANYGYTF.